Following are 9 T cell receptor beta chains from one sample sequenced in a study of CXCR3-negative and CXCR3-positive naive CD8 T cells. UMI-labeled 5' RACE yielded the TRB cDNA libraries. TCRdb re-called the 5' RACE reads and shows each CDR3 protein once, DNA omitted. This repertoire includes some 49,000 distinct CDR3 sequences. The sample consisted of naive CXCR3- CD8+ T cells from blood. Subset: CD45RO-CCR7+CD27+CD95- naive CD8+ T cells lacking CXCR3 (TNR3-). The receptors derive from a human donor in good health. Some clones in this sample may be carry-over from other donors' samples.

The gene calls are TRBV5-4 and TRBJ2-4; TCRdb calls TRBD1, which cannot be checked without DNA. CDR3 size: 17 residues. Germline V gives CDR1 SGHNT, CDR2 YYREEE (reference sequence). This chain's CDR3 is CASSLARGPLAKNIQYF.

The chain uses TRBV5-6 and TRBJ2-7; TCRdb's D gene call, TRBD1, goes unchecked for lack of DNA. The CDR3 length is 14 residues. Germline CDR1 is SGHDT and CDR2 is YYEEEE. The CDR3 protein is CASSLGAGGYEQYF. Complete variable domain (other parts from reference TRBV5-6 and TRBJ2-7): DAGVTQSPTHLIKTRGQQVTLRCSPKSGHDTVSWYQQALGQGPQFIFQYYEEEERQRGNFPDRFSGHQFPNYSSELNVNALLLGDSALYLCASSLGAGGYEQYFGPGTRLTVT.

The chain carries TRBV28 and TRBJ2-7; TCRdb proposes TRBD1, but this gene call is untestable without DNA. The CDR3 runs to 12 residues. The V gene's germline CDR1 is MDHEN and CDR2 SYDVKM. The CDR3 here is CASSLWGGEQYF.

The chain couples TRBV28 to TRBJ2-5. In germline, CDR1 is MDHEN, CDR2 SYDVKM. The CDR3 has 11 amino acids. The CDR3 protein is CASSPQETQYF.

The genes are TRBV29-1 and TRBJ2-7. This CDR3 is 11 amino acids long. Germline values: CDR1 SQVTM, CDR2 ANQGSEA. The CDR3 sequence: CSVEHIYEQYF.

The chain joins TRBV20-1 to TRBJ2-1; without DNA, the TCRdb call of TRBD2 cannot be checked. This CDR3 comprises 14 residues. Germline lookup yields CDR1 DFQATT and CDR2 SNEGSKA (reference sequence). CDR3 residues: CSARRLTSYNEQFF.

This chain links TRBV28 with TRBJ2-7; without DNA, the TCRdb call of TRBD1 cannot be checked. The length of the CDR3 is 13 residues. CDR1 and CDR2 from the germline V gene are MDHEN and SYDVKM. CDR3 loop: CASSLARVYEQYF.

V gene TRBV29-1 combines with J gene TRBJ2-5; TCRdb's assignment of TRBD1 cannot be checked, as there is no DNA. CDR3 size: 14 residues. Looked up from germline, CDR1 is SQVTM and CDR2 is ANQGSEA. CDR3 residues: CSVLRAGGGETQYF.

V is TRBV10-2 and J is TRBJ2-5; TCRdb's D call of TRBD2 is untestable without DNA. Per the germline V gene, CDR1 is WSHSY and CDR2 is SAAADI. CDR3 length: 14 amino acids. The CDR3: CASRGWDEQETQYF.